These 21 T cell receptor beta chains were sequenced from one sample in a study of T cells in Graves' hyperthyroidism and ophthalmopathy. Amplification yielded TCR beta CDR3 regions, with RNA transcripts as the source. Carried out on the TCR CDR3, a first-round RT-PCR used the HTBI primer set. Each CDR3 protein is one row after TCRdb ran MiXCR on the multiplex PCR reads. The sample includes around 300,000 distinct CDR3 sequences, approximately 13% seen only once; the top ten take 7% to 9%. Sequencing was carried out using blood. Receptors originate from a woman aged 35 to 49 with Graves' hyperthyroidism.

This clonotype has at least ten counts. The chain links TRBV20-1 to TRBJ2-1; D tentatively fits TRBD1 or TRBD2 (5 bases each). The CDR3 totals 14 residues. V lost 0 bases and J 5 bases, leaving 11 bases between the germline ends. Germline lookup yields CDR1 DFQATT and CDR2 SNEGSKA (reference sequence). Written as DNA, the CDR3 is TGCAGTGCTAGAGATCTGGGACGGAACAATGAGCAGTTCTTC. This sequence encodes CSARDLGRNNEQFF.

This clonotype was detected ten times or more. The chain carries TRBV27 and TRBJ1-5, with D possibly being TRBD1 (6 bases). V lost 4 bases, J lost 2 bases, and 12 bases lay in between. Germline V lookup: CDR1 MNHEY, CDR2 SMNVEV (reference sequence). This CDR3 is built from 15 residues. As DNA, the CDR3 is TGTGCCAGCAGTTCCCTGGAGGGGGGCAATCAGCCCCAGCATTTT. It is translated as CASSSLEGGNQPQHF.

The CDR3 loop reads CASWGGPPYEQYF. CDR3 coding DNA: TGTGCCTCCTGGGGGGGACCCCCCTACGAGCAGTACTTC. This chain joins TRBV27 and TRBJ2-7; TRBD2 matches 7 bases. The V gene's germline CDR1 is MNHEY and CDR2 SMNVEV (reference sequence). After removal of 11 bases from V and 2 bases from J, the junction contained 9 bases not matched to a gene. This CDR3 region has 13 residues.

Many counts were recorded for this clonotype. The chain is built from TRBV3-1 and TRBJ1-4; D unresolved. Trimming removed 0 bases from V and 4 bases from J, with 6 bases in between. Germline loops: CDR1 LGHDT, CDR2 YNNKEL (reference sequence). CDR3 size: 14 residues. The CDR3 here is CASSQDTLNEKLFF. As DNA, the CDR3 is TGTGCCAGCAGCCAAGACACCCTTAATGAAAAACTGTTTTTT.

This clonotype was seen ten or more times. The CDR3 here is CASSQGGRPKNIQYF. CDR3 nucleotide sequence: TGTGCCAGCAGCCAGGGAGGGCGTCCCAAAAACATTCAGTACTTC. The gene calls are TRBV28 and TRBJ2-4, with 7 bases lining up with TRBD2. Unmatched junction bases numbered 7, after V lost 6 bases and J lost 2 bases. Germline assignment: CDR1 MDHEN and CDR2 SYDVKM. CDR3 length: 15 residues.

This clonotype was recorded at least ten times. CDR3 residues: CASSISHRGEETQYF. The CDR3 DNA sequence: TGTGCCAGTAGTATATCACACAGGGGGGAAGAGACCCAGTACTTC. This chain connects TRBV19 to TRBJ2-5, with 8 bases identical to TRBD1. Germline V gene lookup returns CDR1 LNHDA and CDR2 SQIVND (reference sequence). V shed 2 bases and J 3 bases; nucleotides not matched to a gene: 5. This CDR3 region has 15 residues.

The CDR3 spells CASSPQGAGEQYF. The CDR3 region has the DNA TGTGCCAGCTCACCACAGGGGGCCGGAGAGCAGTACTTC. The rearrangement links TRBV18 to TRBJ2-7; 7 nucleotides match TRBD1. V lost 1 base and J lost 7; bases outside the gene matches: 4. CDR1 KGHSH and CDR2 LQKENI come from the germline V gene. This CDR3 has 13 amino acids.

This clonotype was counted ten times or more. V and J are TRBV12-3 or TRBV12-4 and TRBJ1-1; the D is unclear. V lost 4 bases and J 5 bases, leaving 14 bases between the germline ends. The CDR3 is made up of 14 amino acids. CDR3 sequence: CASSSPSLRTEAFF. The CDR3 DNA is TGTGCCAGCAGTTCCCCTAGCTTGCGGACTGAAGCTTTCTTT.

Ten or more counts support this clonotype. The chain recombines TRBV11-1 with TRBJ2-7, with a possible D match to TRBD2 (5 bases). The CDR3 sequence is 13 residues long. Trimming took off 4 bases at V and 6 bases at J, with 13 bases between the two ends. Germline values: CDR1 SGHAT, CDR2 FQDESV (reference sequence). This chain's CDR3 is CASSWGRSGEQYF. DNA of the CDR3: TGTGCCAGCAGCTGGGGTAGGAGCGGCGAGCAGTACTTC.

The chain is built from TRBV7-2 and TRBJ1-2; unclear D gene. Per germline, CDR1 SGHTA and CDR2 FQGNSA. The CDR3 is 12 residues long. V shed 1 base and J shed 8 bases, with 8 bases lying between them. This CDR3 reads CASSLGPKGYTF. As DNA, the CDR3 is TGTGCCAGCAGCTTAGGCCCGAAGGGCTACACCTTC.

The sample holds many counts of this clonotype. V gene TRBV10-1 combines with J gene TRBJ1-1; maybe TRBD1 (6 bases). Trimming shortened V by 0 bases and J by 6 bases, and 11 bases separated the two germline ends. This CDR3 contains 14 residues. Germline-derived CDR1 and CDR2 are WNHNN and SYGVQD (reference sequence). The CDR3, as DNA: TGCGCCAGCAGTGAGTCAGGGGGTCTTGCTGAAGCTTTCTTT. Translating gives CASSESGGLAEAFF.

The V gene is TRBV14, the J gene TRBJ2-5; D remains unclear. Germline values: CDR1 SGHDN, CDR2 FVKESK. This CDR3 comprises 14 residues. V dropped 4 bases and J dropped 2 bases, with 11 bases sitting between them. CDR3: CASSLRAGQETQYF. CDR3 DNA: TGTGCCAGCAGCCTTCGCGCAGGTCAAGAGACCCAGTACTTC.

This clonotype came up many times. The genes are TRBV10-2 and TRBJ2-5; 11 bases map to TRBD2. This CDR3 spans 16 amino acids. Germline CDR1 reads WSHSY; CDR2 reads SAAADI. V trimming: 3 bases; J trimming: 0 bases; junction bases outside the gene matches: 3. For the CDR3, the DNA is TGCGCCAGCAGTGAATTAGCGGGAGGGTACCAAGAGACCCAGTACTTC. Residues: CASSELAGGYQETQYF.

This clonotype was counted at least ten times. V and J are TRBV28 and TRBJ1-5; TRBD1 aligns across 7 bases. Germline assignment: CDR1 MDHEN and CDR2 SYDVKM. This CDR3 is built from 15 residues. V gave up 5 bases and J gave up 8 bases; unmatched junction bases: 12. The CDR3 loop is CASSPWETGQKPQHF. Here the CDR3 DNA reads TGTGCCAGCAGTCCGTGGGAGACAGGGCAGAAGCCCCAGCATTTT.

This clonotype was recorded many times. This sequence joins TRBV7-9 and TRBJ1-6, with TRBD1 as a possible D gene (5 bases). CDR1 and CDR2 (germline): SEHNR, FQNEAQ (reference sequence). The CDR3 sequence is 15 residues long. V lost 4 bases and J 9 bases, leaving 16 bases between the germline ends. The CDR3 spells CASSSPTDKSSPLHF. CDR3 nucleotide sequence: TGTGCCAGCAGCTCGCCGACAGATAAGAGTTCACCCCTCCACTTT.

This clonotype was counted at least ten times. The chain carries TRBV7-9 and TRBJ1-4; a weak D match, TRBD1 (5 bases). V was pared by 1 base and J by 5 bases, with 11 bases between. The CDR3 runs to 15 residues. Germline V lookup: CDR1 SEHNR, CDR2 FQNEAQ (reference sequence). The CDR3 sequence: CASSLEAGLNEKLFF. As DNA, the CDR3 is TGTGCCAGCAGCTTAGAGGCAGGGTTGAATGAAAAACTGTTTTTT.

This chain joins TRBV7-9 and TRBJ2-3; no clear D gene. The V gene's germline CDR1 is SEHNR and CDR2 FQNEAQ (reference sequence). The CDR3 loop spans 15 amino acids. Between the trimmed V and J ends, which lost 7 bases and 0 bases, there was a span of 14 bases. The CDR3 sequence: CASNNGALSTDTQYF. The CDR3 region has the DNA TGTGCCAGCAACAACGGAGCTCTAAGCACAGATACGCAGTATTTT.

This clonotype was seen a few times. This sequence joins TRBV5-1 and TRBJ2-1; TRBD2 matches at 7 bases. Trimming removed 4 bases from V and 7 bases from J; junction bases left unmatched: 8. Germline loops: CDR1 SGHRS, CDR2 YFSETQ. The CDR3 loop spans 14 amino acids. This CDR3 is CASSIQTSINEQFF. In nucleotides, the CDR3 is TGCGCCAGCAGCATTCAGACTAGCATAAATGAGCAGTTCTTC.

This clonotype was seen many times. This rearrangement joins TRBV20-1 to TRBJ1-1; 8 bases align to TRBD1. The CDR3 covers 15 residues. Trimming at V came to 6 bases and at J to 2 bases, leaving 11 bases not matched to a gene. In germline, CDR1 is DFQATT, CDR2 SNEGSKA (reference sequence). This CDR3 is CSARRGGQANTEAFF. CDR3 nucleotides: TGCAGTGCCCGTAGGGGGGGACAGGCCAACACTGAAGCTTTCTTT.

This clonotype was seen many times. The chain joins TRBV6-1 to TRBJ1-5; D call uncertain. V lost 5 bases to trimming and J lost 3 bases, with 8 bases between them. CDR3 length: 13 amino acids. Germline CDR1 is MNHNS and CDR2 is SASEGT. The CDR3 region has the DNA TGTGCCAGCAGTAGACGGGACAATCAGCCCCAGCATTTT. Amino acids: CASSRRDNQPQHF.

The chain employs TRBV19 and TRBJ2-1; 8 bases are shared with TRBD1. V lost 6 bases, J lost 6 bases, and 13 bases stayed unmatched. CDR1 LNHDA and CDR2 SQIVND come from the germline V gene (reference sequence). This CDR3 is 16 amino acids long. The CDR3 region is CASSPPGTGNFNEQFF. The CDR3 DNA follows: TGTGCCAGTAGCCCACCCGGGACAGGAAACTTCAATGAGCAGTTCTTC.